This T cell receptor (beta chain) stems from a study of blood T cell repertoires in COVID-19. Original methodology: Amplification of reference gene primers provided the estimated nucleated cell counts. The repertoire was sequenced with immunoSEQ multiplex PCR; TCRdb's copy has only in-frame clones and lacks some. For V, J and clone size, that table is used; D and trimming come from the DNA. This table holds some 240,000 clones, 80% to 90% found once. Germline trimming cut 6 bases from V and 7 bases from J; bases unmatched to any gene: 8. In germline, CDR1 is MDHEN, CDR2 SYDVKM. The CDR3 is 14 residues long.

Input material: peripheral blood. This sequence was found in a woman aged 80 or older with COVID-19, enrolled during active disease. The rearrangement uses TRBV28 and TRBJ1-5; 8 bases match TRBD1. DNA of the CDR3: TGTGCCAGCAGCGACAGACAGGGGATGCAGCCCCAGCATTTT. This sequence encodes CASSDRQGMQPQHF.